One T cell receptor beta chain is described in this entry. The germline CDR1 and CDR2 sequences are SGHNT and YYREEE (reference sequence). Germline trimming cut 4 bases from V and 6 bases from J; bases unmatched to any gene: 10. The CDR3 runs 16 residues. This sample was included in a study of blood T cell repertoires in COVID-19. TCRdb keeps only in-frame clones here, not all; method: immunoSEQ multiplex PCR. The sample lists 20,000 to 25,000 clones; 84% were seen once. The sequence derives from a man aged 35-49 years with acute or convalescent COVID-19. V and J are TRBV5-4 and TRBJ2-2; 9 bases match TRBD2. Sequencing input: peripheral blood. CDR3 sequence reads: CASSPGGGGAPGELFF. CDR3 in DNA: TGTGCCAGCAGCCCCGGAGGCGGGGGGGCCCCCGGGGAGCTGTTTTTT.